Here is one T cell receptor beta chain with its context. This sample was taken from a study of blood T cell repertoires in COVID-19. Overall study: Sample material is recorded as cDNA or gDNA derived from T cells, B-cell-depleted T cells, or PBMCs.

Germline CDR1 is GTSNPN and CDR2 is SVGIG (reference sequence). V dropped 6 bases and J dropped 5; count of bases not matched to a gene: 7. This CDR3 contains 14 residues. Sequencing was performed with immunoSEQ multiplex PCR; in TCRdb, only in-frame clones are kept and a portion is missing. Among more than 90,000 clones listed, over 70% were seen once. Sequenced sample: peripheral blood. This clonotype was sampled from a woman of 80 years or more with acute or convalescent COVID-19. The chain couples TRBV30 to TRBJ1-6; 7 nucleotides agree with TRBD1. The CDR3 here is CACHRGNNNSPLHF. CDR3 sequence (DNA): TGTGCCTGTCACAGGGGCAATAATAATTCACCCCTCCACTTT.